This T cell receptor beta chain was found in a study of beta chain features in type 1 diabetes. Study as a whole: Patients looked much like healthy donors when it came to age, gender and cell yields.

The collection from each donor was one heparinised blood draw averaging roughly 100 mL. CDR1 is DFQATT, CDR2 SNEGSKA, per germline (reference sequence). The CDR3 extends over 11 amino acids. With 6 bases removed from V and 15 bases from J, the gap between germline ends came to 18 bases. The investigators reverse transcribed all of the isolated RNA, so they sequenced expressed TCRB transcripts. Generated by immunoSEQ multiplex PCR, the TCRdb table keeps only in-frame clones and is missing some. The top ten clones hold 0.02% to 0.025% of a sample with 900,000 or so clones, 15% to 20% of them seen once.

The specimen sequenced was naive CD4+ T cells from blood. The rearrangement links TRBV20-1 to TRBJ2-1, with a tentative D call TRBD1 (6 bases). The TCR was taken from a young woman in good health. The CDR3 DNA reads TGCAGTGCACGTTACAGGGATCACACGTTCTTC. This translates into CSARYRDHTFF.